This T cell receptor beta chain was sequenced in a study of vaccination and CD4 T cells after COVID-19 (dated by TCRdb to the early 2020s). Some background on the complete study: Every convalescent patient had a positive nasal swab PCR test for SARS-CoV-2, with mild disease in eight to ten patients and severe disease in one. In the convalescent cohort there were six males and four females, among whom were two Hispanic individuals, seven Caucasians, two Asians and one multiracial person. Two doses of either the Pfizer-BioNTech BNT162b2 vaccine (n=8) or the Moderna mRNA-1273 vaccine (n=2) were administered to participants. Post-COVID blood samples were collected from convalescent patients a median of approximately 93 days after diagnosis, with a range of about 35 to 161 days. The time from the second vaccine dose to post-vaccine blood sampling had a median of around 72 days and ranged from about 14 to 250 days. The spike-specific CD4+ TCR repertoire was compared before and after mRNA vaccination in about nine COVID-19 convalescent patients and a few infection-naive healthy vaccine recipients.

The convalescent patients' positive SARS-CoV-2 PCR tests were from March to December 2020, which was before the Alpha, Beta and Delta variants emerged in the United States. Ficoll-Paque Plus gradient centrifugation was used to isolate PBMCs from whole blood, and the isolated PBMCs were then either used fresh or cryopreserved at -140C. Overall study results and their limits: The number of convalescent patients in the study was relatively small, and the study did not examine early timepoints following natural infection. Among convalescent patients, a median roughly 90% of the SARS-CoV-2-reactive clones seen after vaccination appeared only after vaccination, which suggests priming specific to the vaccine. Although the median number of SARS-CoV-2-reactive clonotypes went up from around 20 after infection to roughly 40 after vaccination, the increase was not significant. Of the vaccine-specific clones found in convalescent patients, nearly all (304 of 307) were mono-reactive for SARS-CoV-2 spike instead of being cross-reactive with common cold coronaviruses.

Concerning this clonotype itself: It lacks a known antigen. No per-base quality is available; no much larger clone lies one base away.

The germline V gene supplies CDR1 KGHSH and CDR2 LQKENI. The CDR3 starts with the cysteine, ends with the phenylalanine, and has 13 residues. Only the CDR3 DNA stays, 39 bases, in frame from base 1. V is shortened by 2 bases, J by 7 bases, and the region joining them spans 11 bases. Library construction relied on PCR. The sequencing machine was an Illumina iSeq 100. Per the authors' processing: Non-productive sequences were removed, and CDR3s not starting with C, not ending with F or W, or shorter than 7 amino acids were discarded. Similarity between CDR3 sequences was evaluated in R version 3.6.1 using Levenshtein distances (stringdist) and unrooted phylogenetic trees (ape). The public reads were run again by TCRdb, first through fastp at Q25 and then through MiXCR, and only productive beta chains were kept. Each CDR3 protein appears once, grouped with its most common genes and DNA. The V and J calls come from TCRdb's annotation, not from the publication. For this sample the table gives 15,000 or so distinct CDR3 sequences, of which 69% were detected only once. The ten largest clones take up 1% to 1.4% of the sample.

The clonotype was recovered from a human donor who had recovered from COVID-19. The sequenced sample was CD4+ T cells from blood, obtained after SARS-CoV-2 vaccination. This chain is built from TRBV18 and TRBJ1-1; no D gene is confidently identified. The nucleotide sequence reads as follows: TGTGCCAGCTCACCATCCGGAGACCATGAAGCTTTCTTT. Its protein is CASSPSGDHEAFF.